This T cell receptor (beta chain) was captured in a study of shared clonotypes between healthy human individuals. Once extracted for a subset, genomic DNA was divided evenly among several immunoSEQ plates. TCRdb's table, derived via immunoSEQ multiplex PCR, lists solely in-frame clones and lacks some. The table includes under 1 million clones, 80% to 95% detected once. CD8 cells regarded as naive lacked CD45RO, were positively chosen for CCR7, and omitted terminally differentiated effector memory CD45RA+ cells. Germline values: CDR1 MNHEY, CDR2 SVGAGI. The CDR3 extends over 14 amino acids. Unmatched junction bases numbered 5, after V lost 7 bases and J lost 0 bases.

The sequence came from a man aged 30-40 years in good health. The V gene is TRBV6-5, the J gene TRBJ1-1; 7 bases agree with TRBD1. What was sequenced was naive CD8+ T cells sorted from blood. CDR3 in amino acids: CASTPDRMNTEAFF. The CDR3 DNA reads as TGTGCCAGCACCCCGGACAGGATGAACACTGAAGCTTTCTTT.